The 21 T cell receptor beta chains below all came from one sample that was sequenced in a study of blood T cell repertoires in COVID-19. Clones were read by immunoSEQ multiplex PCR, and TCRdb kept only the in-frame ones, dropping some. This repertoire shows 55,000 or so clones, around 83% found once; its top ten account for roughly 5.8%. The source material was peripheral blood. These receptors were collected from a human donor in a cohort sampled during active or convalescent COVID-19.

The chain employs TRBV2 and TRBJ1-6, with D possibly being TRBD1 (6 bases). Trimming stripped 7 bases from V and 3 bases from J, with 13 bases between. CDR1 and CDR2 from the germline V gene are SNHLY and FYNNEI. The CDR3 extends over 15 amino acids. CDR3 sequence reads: CASNSDSNYNSPLHF. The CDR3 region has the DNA TGTGCCAGCAACTCGGACAGTAACTATAATTCACCCCTCCACTTT.

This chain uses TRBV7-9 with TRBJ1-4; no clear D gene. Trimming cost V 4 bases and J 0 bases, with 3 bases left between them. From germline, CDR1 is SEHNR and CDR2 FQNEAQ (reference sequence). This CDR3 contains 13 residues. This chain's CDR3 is CASSSSTNEKLFF. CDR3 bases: TGTGCCAGCAGCTCTTCAACTAATGAAAAACTGTTTTTT.

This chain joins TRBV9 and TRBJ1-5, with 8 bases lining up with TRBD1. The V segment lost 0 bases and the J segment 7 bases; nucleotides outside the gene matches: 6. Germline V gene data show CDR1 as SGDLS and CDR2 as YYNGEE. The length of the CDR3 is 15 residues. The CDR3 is CASSVAGGIGQPQHF. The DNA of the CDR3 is TGTGCCAGCAGCGTAGCAGGGGGCATAGGGCAGCCCCAGCATTTT.

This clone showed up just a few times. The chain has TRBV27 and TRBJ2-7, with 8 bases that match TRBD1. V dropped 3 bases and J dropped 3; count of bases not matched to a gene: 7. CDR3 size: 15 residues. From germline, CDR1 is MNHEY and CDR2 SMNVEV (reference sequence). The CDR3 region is CASSFQGAVYYEQYF. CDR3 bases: TGTGCCAGCAGTTTTCAGGGGGCGGTCTACTACGAGCAGTACTTC.

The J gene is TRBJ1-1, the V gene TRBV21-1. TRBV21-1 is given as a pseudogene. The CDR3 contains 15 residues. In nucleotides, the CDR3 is TGTGCCAGCCTTCAGGCGGGCACGTGTGCCACTGAAGCTTTCTTT. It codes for CASLQAGTCATEAFF.

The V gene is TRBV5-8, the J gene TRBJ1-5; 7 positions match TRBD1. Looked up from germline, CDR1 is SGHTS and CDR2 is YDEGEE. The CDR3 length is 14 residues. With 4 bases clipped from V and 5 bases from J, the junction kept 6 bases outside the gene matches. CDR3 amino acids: CASSLTGIYQPQHF. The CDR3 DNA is TGTGCCAGCAGCCTGACAGGGATTTATCAGCCCCAGCATTTT.

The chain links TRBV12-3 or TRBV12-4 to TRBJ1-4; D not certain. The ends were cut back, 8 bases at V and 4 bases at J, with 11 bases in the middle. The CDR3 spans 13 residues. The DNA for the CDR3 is TGTGCCAGCGGGAGGCTGCATAATGAAAAACTGTTTTTT. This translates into CASGRLHNEKLFF.

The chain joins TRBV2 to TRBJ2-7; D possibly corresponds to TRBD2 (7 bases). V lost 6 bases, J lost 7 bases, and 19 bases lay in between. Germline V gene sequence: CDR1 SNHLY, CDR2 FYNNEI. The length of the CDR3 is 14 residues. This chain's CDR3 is CASRLEGGAWEQYF. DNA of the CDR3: TGTGCCAGCAGACTCGAGGGGGGGGCGTGGGAGCAGTACTTC.

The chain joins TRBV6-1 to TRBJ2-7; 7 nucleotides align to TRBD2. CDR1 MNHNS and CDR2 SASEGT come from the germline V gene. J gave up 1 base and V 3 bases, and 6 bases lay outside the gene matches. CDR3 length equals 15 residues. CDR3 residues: CASSELPGLSYEQYF. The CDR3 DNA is TGTGCCAGCAGTGAGCTGCCGGGACTATCCTACGAGCAGTACTTC.

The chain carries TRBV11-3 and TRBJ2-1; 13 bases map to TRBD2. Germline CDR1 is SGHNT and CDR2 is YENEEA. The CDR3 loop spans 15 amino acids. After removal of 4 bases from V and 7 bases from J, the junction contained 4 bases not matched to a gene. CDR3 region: CASSSGTSGVNEQFF. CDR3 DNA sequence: TGTGCCAGCAGCTCCGGGACTAGCGGGGTAAATGAGCAGTTCTTC.

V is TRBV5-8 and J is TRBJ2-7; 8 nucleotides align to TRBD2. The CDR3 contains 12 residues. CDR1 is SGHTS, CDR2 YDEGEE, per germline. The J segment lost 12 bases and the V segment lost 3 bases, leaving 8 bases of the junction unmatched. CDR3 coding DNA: TGTGCCAGCAGCTCCGAGGGACTAGATCGGTACTTC. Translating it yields CASSSEGLDRYF.

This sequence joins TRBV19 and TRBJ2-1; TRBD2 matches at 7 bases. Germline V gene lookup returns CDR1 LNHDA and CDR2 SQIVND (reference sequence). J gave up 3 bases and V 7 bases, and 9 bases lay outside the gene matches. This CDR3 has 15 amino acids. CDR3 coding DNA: TGTGCCAGTACCCCGGCTAGCGGCTTCTACAATGAGCAGTTCTTC. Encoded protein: CASTPASGFYNEQFF. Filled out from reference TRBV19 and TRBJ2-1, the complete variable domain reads DGGITQSPKYLFRKEGQNVTLSCEQNLNHDAMYWYRQDPGQGLRLIYYSQIVNDFQKGDIAEGYSVSREKKESFPLTVTSAQKNPTAFYLCASTPASGFYNEQFFGPGTRLTVL.

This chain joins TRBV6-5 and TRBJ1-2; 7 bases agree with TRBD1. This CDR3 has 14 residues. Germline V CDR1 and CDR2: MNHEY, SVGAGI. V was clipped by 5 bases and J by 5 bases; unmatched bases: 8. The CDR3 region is CASSPAGTAYGYTF. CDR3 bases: TGTGCCAGCAGTCCCGCCGGGACAGCTTATGGCTACACCTTC.

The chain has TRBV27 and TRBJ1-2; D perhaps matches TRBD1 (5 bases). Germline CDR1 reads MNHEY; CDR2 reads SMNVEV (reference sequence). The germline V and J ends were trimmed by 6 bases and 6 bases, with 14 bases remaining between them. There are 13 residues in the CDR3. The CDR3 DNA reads TGTGCCAGCAGAGCAGCGGGGGGTCATGGCTACACCTTC. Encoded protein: CASRAAGGHGYTF.

CDR3 coding DNA: TGTGCCAGCAGCCAACGTAACGCTCGCACAACCTACGAGCAGTACTTC. This codes for CASSQRNARTTYEQYF. The chain uses TRBV5-4 and TRBJ2-7; D uncertain. CDR3 size: 16 residues. Trimming left V 4 bases short and J 2 bases short, with 19 bases between. Germline V gene lookup returns CDR1 SGHNT and CDR2 YYREEE (reference sequence). Filled out from reference TRBV5-4 and TRBJ2-7, the complete variable domain reads ETGVTQSPTHLIKTRGQQVTLRCSSQSGHNTVSWYQQALGQGPQFIFQYYREEENGRGNFPPRFSGLQFPNYSSELNVNALELDDSALYLCASSQRNARTTYEQYFGPGTRLTVT.

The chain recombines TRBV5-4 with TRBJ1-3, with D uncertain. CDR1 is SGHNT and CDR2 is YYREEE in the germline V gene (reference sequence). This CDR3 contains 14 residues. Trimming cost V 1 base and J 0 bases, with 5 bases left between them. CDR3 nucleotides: TGTGCCAGCAGCTTGCGGGACTCTGGAAACACCATATATTTT. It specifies CASSLRDSGNTIYF.

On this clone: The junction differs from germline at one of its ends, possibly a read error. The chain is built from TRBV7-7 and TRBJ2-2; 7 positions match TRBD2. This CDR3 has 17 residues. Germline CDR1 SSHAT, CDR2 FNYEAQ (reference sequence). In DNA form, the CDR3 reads TGTGCTAGCAGCTTAGCCCTCTCGACTAGCTGGGAAGGGGAGCTGTTTTTT. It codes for CASSLALSTSWEGELFF.

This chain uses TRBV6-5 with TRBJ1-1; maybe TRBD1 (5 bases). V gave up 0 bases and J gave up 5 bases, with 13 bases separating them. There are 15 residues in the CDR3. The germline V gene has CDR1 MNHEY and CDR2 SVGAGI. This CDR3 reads CASSYSIQGSTEAFF. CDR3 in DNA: TGTGCCAGCAGTTACTCGATCCAGGGTAGTACTGAAGCTTTCTTT.

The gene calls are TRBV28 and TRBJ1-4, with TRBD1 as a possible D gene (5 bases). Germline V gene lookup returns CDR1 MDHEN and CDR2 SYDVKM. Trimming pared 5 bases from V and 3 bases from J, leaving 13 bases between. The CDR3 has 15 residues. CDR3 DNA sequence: TGTGCCAGCAGTATCCCAGGGATGGCTAATGAAAAACTGTTTTTT. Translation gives CASSIPGMANEKLFF.

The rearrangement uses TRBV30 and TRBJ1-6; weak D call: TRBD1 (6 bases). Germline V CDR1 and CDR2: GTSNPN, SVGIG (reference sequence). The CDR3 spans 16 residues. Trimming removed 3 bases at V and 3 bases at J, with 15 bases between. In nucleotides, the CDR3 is TGTGCCTGGAGGACCGGACAGTTAAGCTATAATTCACCCCTCCACTTT. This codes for CAWRTGQLSYNSPLHF.

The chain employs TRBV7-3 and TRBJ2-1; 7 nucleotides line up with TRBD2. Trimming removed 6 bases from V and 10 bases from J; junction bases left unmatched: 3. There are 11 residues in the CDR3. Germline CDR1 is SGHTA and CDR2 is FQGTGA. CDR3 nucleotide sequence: TGTGCCAGCAGTTCCGGGGGGGAGCAGTTCTTC. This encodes CASSSGGEQFF.